Following are 23 T cell receptor beta chains from one sample sequenced in a study of T cells after yellow fever vaccination. From the 5' RACE reads, TCRdb called clonotypes with MiXCR, one entry per CDR3 protein. The sample holds about 550,000 distinct CDR3 sequences, roughly 19% seen once. The material sequenced was PBMCs, taken 15 days after the yellow fever booster vaccination. The receptors shown here come from a man aged 30 to 45 who received the YFV17D yellow fever vaccine.

This clonotype occurred a few times. V gene TRBV18 combines with J gene TRBJ2-1; TRBD2 matches at 10 bases. CDR3 length: 18 amino acids. Germline loops: CDR1 KGHSH, CDR2 LQKENI. After removal of 4 bases from V and 8 bases from J, the junction contained 17 bases not matched to a gene. The DNA for the CDR3 is TGTGCCAGCTCACGAGGGCACGGACTAGCGGTTAGAGGTGATGAGCAGTTCTTC. Encoded protein: CASSRGHGLAVRGDEQFF. Complete variable domain (other parts from reference TRBV18 and TRBJ2-1): NAGVMQNPRHLVRRRGQEARLRCSPMKGHSHVYWYRQLPEEGLKFMVYLQKENIIDESGMPKERFSAEFPKEGPSILRIQQVVRGDSAAYFCASSRGHGLAVRGDEQFFGPGTRLTVL.

The V and J genes are TRBV3-1 and TRBJ2-1; tentative D call: TRBD2 (6 bases). CDR1 LGHDT and CDR2 YNNKEL come from the germline V gene (reference sequence). CDR3 length equals 14 residues. With 5 bases removed from V and 3 bases from J, the gap between germline ends came to 11 bases. CDR3 protein: CASSGLKNYNEQFF. The CDR3 coding sequence is TGTGCCAGCAGCGGACTAAAGAACTACAATGAGCAGTTCTTC.

This chain links TRBV6-5 with TRBJ2-3, with D tentatively TRBD1 (7 bases). The V gene lost 2 bases and the J gene lost 5 bases, with 11 bases spanning the gap. Germline V gene lookup returns CDR1 MNHEY and CDR2 SVGAGI. The length of the CDR3 is 14 residues. CDR3 amino acids: CASSYRQGGDTQYF. Here the CDR3 DNA reads TGTGCCAGCAGTTACAGACAGGGAGGAGATACGCAGTATTTT.

This clonotype was seen ten or more times. The chain joins TRBV6-2 or TRBV6-3 to TRBJ2-1; D not certain. V lost 6 bases, J lost 8 bases, and 11 bases lay in between. Germline V CDR1 and CDR2: MNHEY, SVGEGT. The length of the CDR3 is 12 residues. The CDR3 reads CASSLNTHEQFF. In nucleotides, the CDR3 is TGTGCCAGCAGCCTGAACACCCATGAGCAGTTCTTC.

This clonotype was detected only a few times. The V gene is TRBV20-1, the J gene TRBJ1-5; no reliable D call. Germline assignment: CDR1 DFQATT and CDR2 SNEGSKA (reference sequence). The CDR3 extends over 13 amino acids. Deletions cut 5 bases from V and 5 bases from J, with 13 bases between. The CDR3 reads CSAPENLYQPQHF. The CDR3 DNA is TGCAGTGCTCCCGAGAATTTGTATCAGCCCCAGCATTTT.

In this sample, this clonotype turned up a few times. The gene calls are TRBV6-1 and TRBJ1-5; D possibly corresponds to TRBD1 (5 bases). The CDR3 spans 17 residues. Trimming removed 5 bases at V and 3 bases at J, with 20 bases between. Germline CDR1 is MNHNS and CDR2 is SASEGT. In DNA form, the CDR3 reads TGTGCCAGCAGTAAAGTGGCGGTTCAGGGCTACAATCAGCCCCAGCATTTT. Protein product: CASSKVAVQGYNQPQHF.

This chain uses TRBV18 with TRBJ1-5; D is unclear. Trimming took 2 bases from V and 3 from J, leaving 11 bases between them. The CDR3 consists of 15 residues. Germline values: CDR1 KGHSH, CDR2 LQKENI. The CDR3 reads CASSPGSGINQPQHF. Here the CDR3 DNA reads TGTGCCAGCTCACCAGGTTCTGGGATCAATCAGCCCCAGCATTTT.

This chain links TRBV5-1 with TRBJ1-3, with D tentatively TRBD1 (5 bases). The CDR3 has 15 amino acids. Trimming pared 4 bases from V and 0 bases from J, leaving 11 bases between. The germline V gene has CDR1 SGHRS and CDR2 YFSETQ. The CDR3 reads CASSHQGTSGNTIYF. The CDR3, as DNA: TGCGCCAGCAGCCACCAGGGCACCTCTGGAAACACCATATATTTT.

The chain is built from TRBV7-8 and TRBJ2-7; TRBD2 matches 11 bases. CDR3 size: 16 residues. CDR1 is SGHVS, CDR2 FQNEAQ, per germline. J gave up 5 bases and V 4 bases, and 10 bases lay outside the gene matches. The CDR3 nucleotides are TGTGCCAGCAGCTCCCCCCCGACTAGCGGGATGAACGAGCAGTACTTC. This gives the protein CASSSPPTSGMNEQYF.

This clonotype was found a few times. The CDR3 here is CASSQELAGADEQFF. The CDR3 nucleotides read TGTGCCAGCAGCCAAGAACTAGCGGGAGCCGATGAGCAGTTCTTC. This chain connects TRBV14 to TRBJ2-1; 11 bases align to TRBD2. The CDR3 totals 15 residues. V lost 0 bases to trimming and J lost 8 bases; unmatched junction nucleotides: 3. Germline CDR1 and CDR2: SGHDN and FVKESK.

This clonotype has just a few counts. This chain joins TRBV6-2 or TRBV6-3 and TRBJ2-5; D is unclear. Germline V gene sequence: CDR1 MNHEY, CDR2 SVGEGT. The CDR3 totals 15 residues. Trimming removed 0 bases at V and 0 bases at J, with 8 bases between. The CDR3 sequence is CASSYSLRNQETQYF. The CDR3 DNA is TGTGCCAGCAGTTACTCGCTGCGGAACCAAGAGACCCAGTACTTC.

The chain joins TRBV29-1 to TRBJ1-1; TRBD1 matches at 9 bases. CDR3 length equals 13 residues. Losses at the gene ends were 8 bases for V and 2 bases for J; bases not matched to a gene: 6. The V gene's germline CDR1 is SQVTM and CDR2 ANQGSEA. In DNA form, the CDR3 reads TGCAGCATCCGGGACAGGGAAAACACTGAAGCTTTCTTT. Translation gives CSIRDRENTEAFF.

A few counts support this clonotype. This sequence joins TRBV12-3 or TRBV12-4 and TRBJ2-7; D is possibly TRBD1 (5 bases). V was cut by 6 bases and J by 2 bases, with 11 bases left in between. The CDR3 is made up of 13 amino acids. CDR3 residues: CASSHGRAYEQYF. CDR3 DNA: TGTGCCAGCAGCCATGGCAGGGCCTACGAGCAGTACTTC.

The sample holds a few counts of this clonotype. The chain has TRBV3-1 and TRBJ1-2; 11 bases line up with TRBD1. The CDR3 contains 13 residues. Looked up from germline, CDR1 is LGHDT and CDR2 is YNNKEL (reference sequence). The trim removed 7 bases at V and 8 bases at J, leaving 6 bases unmatched. CDR3 in DNA: TGTGCCAGCAAAGGGACAGGGGGAAGGGGCTACACCTTC. The encoded protein is CASKGTGGRGYTF.

This clonotype was detected ten times or more. The V call is TRBV5-5, the J call TRBJ2-2; D not resolved. This CDR3 has 13 amino acids. Germline V gene sequence: CDR1 SGHKS, CDR2 YYEKEE (reference sequence). With 1 base removed from V and 6 bases from J, the gap between germline ends came to 7 bases. The CDR3 coding sequence is TGTGCCAGCAGCTTGTGGGGTTCCGGGGAGCTGTTTTTT. Protein product: CASSLWGSGELFF. Supplemented by reference TRBV5-5 and TRBJ2-2, the full variable domain reads DAGVTQSPTHLIKTRGQQVTLRCSPISGHKSVSWYQQVLGQGPQFIFQYYEKEERGRGNFPDRFSARQFPNYSSELNVNALLLGDSALYLCASSLWGSGELFFGEGSRLTVL.

V gene TRBV19 combines with J gene TRBJ2-5; D may be TRBD1 (6 bases). Germline V gene sequence: CDR1 LNHDA, CDR2 SQIVND (reference sequence). V lost 5 bases and J lost 14, with 15 bases in between. The CDR3 has 11 amino acids. The CDR3 here is CASSEPGHLYF. In nucleotides, the CDR3 is TGTGCCAGTAGTGAACCGGGACACCTCTACTTC.

The chain carries TRBV5-1 and TRBJ2-3, with no clear D. There are 13 residues in the CDR3. Germline CDR1 SGHRS, CDR2 YFSETQ. V lost 5 bases and J lost 2, with 9 bases in between. The CDR3 reads CASSGDNTDTQYF. For the CDR3, the DNA is TGCGCCAGCAGTGGGGATAACACAGATACGCAGTATTTT.

This clonotype was detected only a few times. The genes are TRBV29-1 and TRBJ2-7; TRBD2 aligns across 14 bases. CDR1 and CDR2 (germline): SQVTM, ANQGSEA. This CDR3 has 18 residues. With 7 bases clipped from V and 3 bases from J, the junction kept 17 bases outside the gene matches. The CDR3: CSAYGTSGRAGGYYEQYF. CDR3 nucleotide sequence: TGCAGCGCCTATGGGACTAGCGGGAGAGCGGGTGGTTACTACGAGCAGTACTTC.

V is TRBV20-1 and J is TRBJ1-6, with 9 bases lining up with TRBD1. The CDR3 has 13 residues. The ends lost 3 bases at V and 7 bases at J; junction bases unmatched: 1. Per germline, CDR1 DFQATT and CDR2 SNEGSKA (reference sequence). The CDR3 reads CSARGTGNSPLHF. The CDR3 region has the DNA TGCAGTGCTAGGGGGACAGGGAATTCACCCCTCCACTTT.

This clonotype was observed a handful of times. This chain links TRBV28 with TRBJ2-6, with a weak D call TRBD2 (5 bases). V lost 6 bases and J 4 bases, leaving 7 bases between the germline ends. This CDR3 contains 13 residues. Germline CDR1 and CDR2: MDHEN and SYDVKM. The CDR3 loop is CASRPGGANVLTF. CDR3 nucleotides: TGTGCCAGCAGACCGGGAGGGGCCAACGTCCTGACTTTC.

This clonotype was observed a few times. The chain recombines TRBV20-1 with TRBJ2-1; 8 nucleotides line up with TRBD2. The CDR3 consists of 15 residues. V lost 6 bases to trimming and J lost 0 bases; unmatched junction nucleotides: 7. The germline gives CDR1 DFQATT, CDR2 SNEGSKA (reference sequence). CDR3 residues: CSADPGTSSYNEQFF. The DNA of the CDR3 is TGCAGTGCGGACCCCGGGACTAGCTCCTACAATGAGCAGTTCTTC.

The chain combines TRBV28 with TRBJ2-7, with D maybe TRBD1 (5 bases). Trimming pared 5 bases from V and 6 bases from J, leaving 14 bases between. The length of the CDR3 is 13 residues. Germline values: CDR1 MDHEN, CDR2 SYDVKM. In DNA form, the CDR3 reads TGTGCCAGCAGTATCCAGGGAAGGGGCGAGCAGTACTTC. This sequence encodes CASSIQGRGEQYF.

This clonotype was recorded many times. CDR3 loop: CASSLILVCEQYF. The CDR3 nucleotides read TGTGCCAGCAGCTTAATCCTAGTCTGCGAGCAGTACTTC. The rearrangement uses TRBV7-4 and TRBJ2-7; no definite D call. Germline CDR1 and CDR2: SGHVT and SQSDAQ. The CDR3 spans 13 residues. V was cut by 2 bases and J by 6 bases, with 11 bases left in between.